This note documents a single T cell receptor beta chain sequence. Participants were placed into cohorts based on the clinical history they reported. The CDR3 spans 18 residues. J gave up 3 bases and V 0 bases, and 6 bases lay outside the gene matches. Looked up from germline, CDR1 is LGHDT and CDR2 is YNNKEL (reference sequence). These data belong to a study of blood T cell repertoires in COVID-19. Study-wide context: PBMCs, B-cell-depleted T cells, or T cells provided the cDNA or gDNA that made up the material.

Original processing methods: Quantification of nucleated cells was approximated via reference gene primer amplification. Sequencing was performed with immunoSEQ multiplex PCR; in TCRdb, only in-frame clones are kept and a portion is missing. For V, J and clone size, that table is used; D and trimming come from the DNA. Seen here are roughly 160,000 clones, around 79% observed once, and the top ten hold more than 9.5%. The sample taken for sequencing was PBMCs or T cells enriched from blood (not recorded which). The TCR sequence derives from a man between 50 and 59 years old who had recovered from COVID-19. This sequence joins TRBV3-1 (or the pseudogene TRBV3-2) and TRBJ2-1, with 12 bases aligning to TRBD2. The CDR3 DNA sequence: TGTGCCAGCAGCCAAGATCCCATACTAGCGGGGGGCTACAATGAGCAGTTCTTC. Translated, it gives CASSQDPILAGGYNEQFF.